The T cell receptor beta chain under discussion was sequenced for a study of identical twins. Donors were all healthy Caucasians. A universal primer binding site was introduced by template switching. The final cDNA contained unique molecular identifiers. One entry per CDR3 protein, called by TCRdb with MiXCR from the 5' RACE reads. The sample includes 700,000 to 950,000 distinct CDR3 sequences, 9% to 15% of them seen just once. Separately, the same data were catalogued under a study of yellow fever vaccine responses in identical twins. From that paper: Twins reportedly had a vaccine T cell response that seemed partly convergent, partly personalized.

The sequence was collected from a woman under 30 in good health. Input material: PBMCs.

This chain's CDR3 is CASSYSTSGGFNEQFF. In nucleotides, the CDR3 is TGTGCCAGCAGTTACTCGACTAGCGGGGGGTTCAATGAGCAGTTCTTC. This rearrangement joins TRBV6-5 to TRBJ2-1; 13 nucleotides align to TRBD2. The length of the CDR3 is 16 residues. CDR1 MNHEY and CDR2 SVGAGI come from the germline V gene. V gave up 0 bases and J gave up 6 bases; unmatched junction bases: 2.